This is a list of T cell receptor beta chains from one sample in a study of response to subunit inactivated influenza vaccine. TCRdb re-called the RT-PCR reads with MiXCR, one entry per CDR3 protein. The sample has 610,000 or so distinct CDR3 sequences; around 15% are singletons. Sample: PBMCs from blood, taken 12 days after vaccination. These receptors all come from a man in his fifties or sixties who received an inactivated influenza vaccine. Each CDR3 is given with its conserved first and last residue.

v_gene: TRBV18; CDR3aa: CASSPKRELKQETQYF
v_gene: TRBV6-2/TRBV6-3; CDR3aa: CASSRDTRTDTQYF
v_gene: TRBV5-8; CDR3aa: CASSFWAGGWTEAFF
v_gene: TRBV6-2/TRBV6-3; CDR3aa: CASSYASGRSQETQYF
v_gene: TRBV7-7; CDR3aa: CASSFGTGSSYEQYF
v_gene: TRBV20-1; CDR3aa: CSARPLAAHGEQFF
v_gene: TRBV12-3/TRBV12-4; CDR3aa: CASSFKGGAYTEAFF
v_gene: TRBV20-1; CDR3aa: CSAITGGQETQYF
v_gene: TRBV24-1; CDR3aa: CATSERQSDTQYF
v_gene: TRBV18; CDR3aa: CASSPIPGQGSTYSALHF
v_gene: TRBV6-1; CDR3aa: CASSRGLTYEQYF
v_gene: TRBV7-2; CDR3aa: CASSLASSGSPHSGANVLTF
v_gene: TRBV5-1; CDR3aa: CASSGAGGISSYNEQFF
v_gene: TRBV11-2; CDR3aa: CASSLDFPGGNEQFF
v_gene: TRBV5-1; CDR3aa: CASSGEFSSYNEQFF
v_gene: TRBV5-6; CDR3aa: CASSYGTGHTDTQYF
v_gene: TRBV11-2; CDR3aa: CASSLTSLREAFF
v_gene: TRBV6-1; CDR3aa: CASANSGTGGEKLFF
v_gene: TRBV6-5; CDR3aa: CASSYVTPSTDTQYF
v_gene: TRBV9; CDR3aa: CASSLSDRGTEAFF
v_gene: TRBV24-1; CDR3aa: CATSDVGRGVNEQFF
v_gene: TRBV9; CDR3aa: CASSVNPGTDTQYF
v_gene: TRBV4-3; CDR3aa: CASSQARTSGSYEQFF
v_gene: TRBV10-3; CDR3aa: CAIRPHGGTYEQYF
v_gene: TRBV25-1; CDR3aa: CASTSHLGQRQETQYF
v_gene: TRBV20-1; CDR3aa: CSANSGANTGELFF
v_gene: TRBV11-2; CDR3aa: CASSLVGPQLRVTGELFF
v_gene: TRBV28; CDR3aa: CASWGGFQETQYF
v_gene: TRBV3-1; CDR3aa: CASSTRTGSHEQYF